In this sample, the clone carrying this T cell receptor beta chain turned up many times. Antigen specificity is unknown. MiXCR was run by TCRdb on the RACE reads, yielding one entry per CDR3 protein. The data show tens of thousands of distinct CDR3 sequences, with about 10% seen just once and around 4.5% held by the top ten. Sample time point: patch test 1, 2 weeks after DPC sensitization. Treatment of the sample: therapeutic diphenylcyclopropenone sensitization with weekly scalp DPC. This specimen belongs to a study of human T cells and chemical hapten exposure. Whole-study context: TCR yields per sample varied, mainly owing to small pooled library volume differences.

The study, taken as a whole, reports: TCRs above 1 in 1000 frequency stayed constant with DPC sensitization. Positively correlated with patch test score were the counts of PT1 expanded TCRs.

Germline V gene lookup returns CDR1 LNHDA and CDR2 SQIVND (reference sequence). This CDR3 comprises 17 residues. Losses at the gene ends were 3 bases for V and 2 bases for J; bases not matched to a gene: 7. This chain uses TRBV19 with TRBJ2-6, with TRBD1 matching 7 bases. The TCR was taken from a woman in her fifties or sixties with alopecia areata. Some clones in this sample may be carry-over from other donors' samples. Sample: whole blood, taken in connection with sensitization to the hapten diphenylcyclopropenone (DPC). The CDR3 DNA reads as TGTGCCAGTAGTATCCCGACAACAGGGGCTGGGGCCAACGTCCTGACTTTC. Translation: CASSIPTTGAGANVLTF. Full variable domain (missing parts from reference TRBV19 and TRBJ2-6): DGGITQSPKYLFRKEGQNVTLSCEQNLNHDAMYWYRQDPGQGLRLIYYSQIVNDFQKGDIAEGYSVSREKKESFPLTVTSAQKNPTAFYLCASSIPTTGAGANVLTFGAGSRLTVL.